Listed below are T cell receptor beta chains from one sample, sequenced in a study of blood T cell repertoires in COVID-19. Assay: immunoSEQ multiplex PCR; the TCRdb copy retains only in-frame clones and omits some. The sample carries roughly 250,000 clones, approximately 80% recorded once. Sequencing was performed on peripheral blood. These TCRs come from a woman between 45 and 60 years old with acute or convalescent COVID-19. CDR3s include the opening cysteine and the closing phenylalanine or tryptophan. D genes are given only for firm matches. Expanded clones get a size class; other rows say once, few or many, or leave the size out.

d_call,v_call,j_call,cdr3_length,clone_size,cdr3_nt,cdr3_aa
TRBD1,TRBV5-1,TRBJ1-4,15,.,TGCGCCAGCAGCCCGAGGACAGGGGGAAATGAAAAACTGTTTTTT,CASSPRTGGNEKLFF
.,TRBV5-6,TRBJ2-5,13,.,TGTGCCAGCAGCTTCCGTTCAGGGGAGACCCAGTACTTC,CASSFRSGETQYF
TRBD1,TRBV20-1,TRBJ1-5,15,.,TGCAGTGTTAGTGGGGGGACAGGGTGGGGTCAGCCCCAGCATTTT,CSVSGGTGWGQPQHF
TRBD2,TRBV9,TRBJ2-3,16,.,TGTGCCAGCAGCGTAGGGGCTAGCGGGAGCACAGATACGCAGTATTTT,CASSVGASGSTDTQYF
TRBD2,TRBV7-9,TRBJ2-7,15,.,TGTGCCAGCAGCTCGACTAGCGGGAGGGTCTACGAGCAGTACTTC,CASSSTSGRVYEQYF
.,TRBV7-8,TRBJ1-2,13,.,TGTGCCAGTGAAGGGGGTACGAACTATGGCTACACCTTC,CASEGGTNYGYTF
TRBD2,TRBV7-2,TRBJ2-1,15,.,TGTGCCAGCAGCTTGGGACTAGCGGCAAGAAATGAGCAGTTCTTC,CASSLGLAARNEQFF
TRBD2,TRBV9,TRBJ2-1,15,.,TGTGCCAGCAGCGCCCCGGGACTAGCGGACAATGAGCAGTTCTTC,CASSAPGLADNEQFF
.,TRBV27,TRBJ1-5,14,.,TGTGCCAGCAGTTGGGAGGAATCAGAGCAGCCCCAGCATTTT,CASSWEESEQPQHF
TRBD2,TRBV28,TRBJ2-4,13,.,TGTGCCTCGACGGGAGGAGCCAAAAACATTCAGTACTTC,CASTGGAKNIQYF
TRBD1,TRBV4-1,TRBJ2-2,19,.,TGCGCCAGCAGCCAAGATGGGGCCGGGACAGGGGGCAGGACCGGGGAGCTGTTTTTT,CASSQDGAGTGGRTGELFF
.,TRBV20-1,TRBJ2-3,14,.,TGCAGTGCTAGTCGGGATGAGAGCACAGATACGCAGTATTTT,CSASRDESTDTQYF
TRBD2,TRBV24-1,TRBJ2-1,18,.,TGTGCCACCAGTGATTCGGGGACTAGCGGGGCCCCCTGGAATGAGCAGTTCTTC,CATSDSGTSGAPWNEQFF
.,TRBV5-6,TRBJ2-1,12,.,TGTGCCAGCAGCTTCCAGGACAATGAGCAGTTCTTC,CASSFQDNEQFF
.,TRBV6-5,TRBJ1-5,13,.,TGTGCCAGCCAGAGGACCCTGGGGAGGCCCCAGCATTTT,CASQRTLGRPQHF
TRBD2,TRBV7-9,TRBJ2-7,18,.,TGTGCCAGCAGCCCGGGACTAGCGGGAGGTACCATGCCCCACGAGCAGTACTTC,CASSPGLAGGTMPHEQYF
TRBD2,TRBV5-1,TRBJ2-1,15,.,TGCGCCAGCAGCTTGGGGCACAGCGGGGGAAATGAGCAGTTCTTC,CASSLGHSGGNEQFF
.,TRBV6-8,TRBJ1-2,14,few,TGTGCCAGCAGTTATCCAGGGTCTAACTATGGCTACACCTTC,CASSYPGSNYGYTF
TRBD2,TRBV5-6,TRBJ2-3,18,.,TGTGCCAGCAGACTACGCGGGACCGGGACTAGGGGTACAGATACGCAGTATTTT,CASRLRGTGTRGTDTQYF
.,TRBV3-1/TRBV3-2,TRBJ1-1,15,.,TGTGCCAGCAGCCAAGATATATCACAGGGTCGTCGGGCTTTCTTT,CASSQDISQGRRAFF
.,TRBV10-3,TRBJ2-3,15,.,TGTGCCATCAGTGAGTCCCGGCGGGAATCAGATACGCAGTATTTT,CAISESRRESDTQYF
.,TRBV3-1/TRBV3-2,TRBJ2-7,15,.,TGTGCCAGCAGCCTGGGACTGACAAGCTCCTACGAGCAGTACTTC,CASSLGLTSSYEQYF
.,TRBV4-3,TRBJ1-3,16,.,TGCGCCAGCAGCCAAGATTTCACAGGGACTGGAAACACCATATATTTT,CASSQDFTGTGNTIYF
TRBD1,TRBV5-4,TRBJ2-3,14,.,TGTGCCAGCAGCTTAACACAGGGGTTGGATACGCAGTATTTT,CASSLTQGLDTQYF
.,TRBV7-6,TRBJ1-6,15,.,TGTGCCAGCAGCGGGGGGTCGAGTGTACGTTCACCCCTCCACTTT,CASSGGSSVRSPLHF
TRBD1,TRBV6-5,TRBJ2-2,14,.,TGTGCCAGCAAATACAGGGGGCTTTCCGGGGAGCTGTTTTTT,CASKYRGLSGELFF
TRBD1,TRBV7-9,TRBJ2-3,18,.,TGTGCCAGCAGCTTAGAGGGGACAGGGGGCCCGAGCACAGATACGCAGTATTTT,CASSLEGTGGPSTDTQYF
.,TRBV4-1,TRBJ2-1,12,.,TGCGCCAGCAGCCCACTAGGCAATGAGCAGTTCTTC,CASSPLGNEQFF
TRBD1,TRBV18,TRBJ1-5,16,.,TGTGCCAGCTCACAACAGGGGGCGGGAAACAATCAGCCCCAGCATTTT,CASSQQGAGNNQPQHF
TRBD1,TRBV30,TRBJ1-6,15,.,TGTGCCTGGAGTGGGGTCGGGACAGAGAATTCACCCCTCCACTTT,CAWSGVGTENSPLHF
.,TRBV5-5,TRBJ1-1,14,.,TGTGCCAGCAGCTTGTTGATCGTTAGTACTGAAGCTTTCTTT,CASSLLIVSTEAFF
.,TRBV4-3,TRBJ1-5,15,.,TGCGCCAGCAGCCAACATGGGGGGGAGCATCAGCCCCAGCATTTT,CASSQHGGEHQPQHF
TRBD1,TRBV25-1,TRBJ2-1,13,.,TGTGCCAGCTCGAAAGGGGGCGACAATGAGCAGTTCTTC,CASSKGGDNEQFF
TRBD2,TRBV7-7,TRBJ2-2,16,.,TGTGCTAGCACCAGCCTAAGCGGGGGTGACACCGGGGAGCTGTTTTTT,CASTSLSGGDTGELFF
TRBD2,TRBV3-1/TRBV3-2,TRBJ2-7,16,.,TGTGCCAGCAGCATTAGCAGCCGGGAGGGCCGTTACGAGCAGTACTTC,CASSISSREGRYEQYF
TRBD1,TRBV19,TRBJ1-1,15,.,TGTGCCAGTAGTAGTCAAAGGACAGGAGAAACTGAAGCTTTCTTT,CASSSQRTGETEAFF
.,TRBV7-8,TRBJ2-7,15,.,TGTGCCAGCAGCTTAGTTGGTGCCGCGACCTACGAGCAGTACTTC,CASSLVGAATYEQYF